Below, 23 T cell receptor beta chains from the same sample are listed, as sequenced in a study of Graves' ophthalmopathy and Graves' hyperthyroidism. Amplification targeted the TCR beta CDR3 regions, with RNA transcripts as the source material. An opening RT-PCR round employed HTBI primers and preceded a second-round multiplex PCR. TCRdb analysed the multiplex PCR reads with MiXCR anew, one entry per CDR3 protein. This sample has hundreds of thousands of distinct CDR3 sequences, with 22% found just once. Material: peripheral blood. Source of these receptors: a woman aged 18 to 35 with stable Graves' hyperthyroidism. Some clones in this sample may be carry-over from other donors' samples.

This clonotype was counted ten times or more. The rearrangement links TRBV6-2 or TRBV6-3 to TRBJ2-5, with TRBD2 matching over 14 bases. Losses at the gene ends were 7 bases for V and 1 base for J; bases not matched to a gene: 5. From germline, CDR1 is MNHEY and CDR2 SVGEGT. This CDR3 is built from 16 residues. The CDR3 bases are TGTGCCAGCACCGGGACTAGCGGGAGAACCCAAGAGACCCAGTACTTC. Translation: CASTGTSGRTQETQYF.

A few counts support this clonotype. CDR3 in DNA: TGTGCCAGCAGCTTAGGAACGGGGGCGGCCGGGGAGCTGTTTTTT. It yields the protein CASSLGTGAAGELFF. V gene TRBV7-2 combines with J gene TRBJ2-2; D is perhaps TRBD1 or TRBD2 (6 bases each). The CDR3 covers 15 residues. Germline values: CDR1 SGHTA, CDR2 FQGNSA. Trimming took off 1 base at V and 6 bases at J, with 12 bases between the two ends.

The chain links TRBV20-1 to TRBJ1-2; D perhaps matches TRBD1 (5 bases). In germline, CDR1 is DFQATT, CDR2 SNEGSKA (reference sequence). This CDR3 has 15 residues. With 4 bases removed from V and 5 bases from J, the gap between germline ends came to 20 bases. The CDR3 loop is CSATIGVPGEYGYTF. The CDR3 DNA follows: TGCAGTGCTACTATAGGGGTGCCGGGGGAGTATGGCTACACCTTC.

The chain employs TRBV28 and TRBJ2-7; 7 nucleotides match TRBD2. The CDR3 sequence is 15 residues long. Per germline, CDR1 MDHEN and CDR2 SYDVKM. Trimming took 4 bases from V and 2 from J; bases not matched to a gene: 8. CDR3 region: CASSWVGGPTYEQYF. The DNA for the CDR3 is TGTGCCAGCAGTTGGGTGGGAGGGCCCACCTACGAGCAGTACTTC.

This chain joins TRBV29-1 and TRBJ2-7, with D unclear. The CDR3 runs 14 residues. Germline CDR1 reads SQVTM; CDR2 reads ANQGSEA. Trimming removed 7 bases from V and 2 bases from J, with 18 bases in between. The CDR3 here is CSAEHRDITYEQYF. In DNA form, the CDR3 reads TGCAGCGCGGAACACCGAGATATAACCTACGAGCAGTACTTC.

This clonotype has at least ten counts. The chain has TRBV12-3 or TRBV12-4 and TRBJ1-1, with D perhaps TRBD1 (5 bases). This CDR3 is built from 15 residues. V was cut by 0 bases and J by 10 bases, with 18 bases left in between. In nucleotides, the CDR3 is TGTGCCAGCAGTTTAGCAGGGGCTGGAATGAGTGGAGCTTTCTTT. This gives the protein CASSLAGAGMSGAFF.

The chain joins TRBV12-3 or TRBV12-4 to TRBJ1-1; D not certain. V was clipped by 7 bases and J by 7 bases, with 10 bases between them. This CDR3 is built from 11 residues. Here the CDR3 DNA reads TGTGCCAGCACGTCCTCAGGTGAAGCTTTCTTT. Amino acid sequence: CASTSSGEAFF.

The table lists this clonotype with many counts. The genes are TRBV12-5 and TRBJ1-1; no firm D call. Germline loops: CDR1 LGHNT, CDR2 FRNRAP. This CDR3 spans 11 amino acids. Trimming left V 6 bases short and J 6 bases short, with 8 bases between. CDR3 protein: CASGLFAEAFF. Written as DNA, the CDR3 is TGTGCTAGTGGGCTGTTTGCTGAAGCTTTCTTT.

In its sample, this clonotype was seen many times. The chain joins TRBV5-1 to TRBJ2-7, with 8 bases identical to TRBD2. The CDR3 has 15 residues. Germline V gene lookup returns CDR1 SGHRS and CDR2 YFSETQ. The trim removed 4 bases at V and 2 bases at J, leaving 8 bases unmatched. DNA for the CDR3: TGCGCCAGCAGCCCGGGGGGGACATCCGCCTACGAGCAGTACTTC. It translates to CASSPGGTSAYEQYF.

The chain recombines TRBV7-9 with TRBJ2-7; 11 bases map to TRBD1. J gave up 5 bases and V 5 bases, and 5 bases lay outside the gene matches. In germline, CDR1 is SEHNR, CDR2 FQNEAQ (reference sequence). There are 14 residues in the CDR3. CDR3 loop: CASSRDRGKHEQYF. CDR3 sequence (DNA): TGTGCCAGCAGCCGGGACAGGGGGAAGCACGAGCAGTACTTC.

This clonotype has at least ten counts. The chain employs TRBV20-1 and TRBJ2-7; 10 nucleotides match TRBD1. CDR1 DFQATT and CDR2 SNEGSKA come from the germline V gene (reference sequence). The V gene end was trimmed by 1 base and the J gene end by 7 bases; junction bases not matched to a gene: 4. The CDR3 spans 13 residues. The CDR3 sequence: CSARVDRGIEQYF. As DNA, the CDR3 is TGCAGTGCTAGAGTGGACAGGGGGATTGAGCAGTACTTC.

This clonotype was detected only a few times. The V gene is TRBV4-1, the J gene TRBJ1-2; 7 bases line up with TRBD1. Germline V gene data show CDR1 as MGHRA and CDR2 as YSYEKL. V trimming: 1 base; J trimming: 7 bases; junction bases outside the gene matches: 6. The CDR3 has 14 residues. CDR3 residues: CASSQGQGLVGYTF. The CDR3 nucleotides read TGCGCCAGCAGCCAAGGACAGGGTTTAGTTGGCTACACCTTC.

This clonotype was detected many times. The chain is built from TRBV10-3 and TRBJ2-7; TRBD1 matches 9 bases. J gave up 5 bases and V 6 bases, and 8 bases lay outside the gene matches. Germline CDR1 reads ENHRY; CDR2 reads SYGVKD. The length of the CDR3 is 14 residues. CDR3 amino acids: CAISSGQGVNEQYF. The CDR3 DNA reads TGTGCCATCAGCTCGGGACAGGGAGTCAACGAGCAGTACTTC.

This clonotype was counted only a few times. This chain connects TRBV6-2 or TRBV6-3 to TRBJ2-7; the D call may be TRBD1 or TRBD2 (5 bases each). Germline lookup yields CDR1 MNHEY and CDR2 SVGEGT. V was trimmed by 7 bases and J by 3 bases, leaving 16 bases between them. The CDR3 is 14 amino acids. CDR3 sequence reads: CASTPLGDRYEQYF. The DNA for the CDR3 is TGTGCCAGCACCCCCTTAGGGGACCGCTACGAGCAGTACTTC.

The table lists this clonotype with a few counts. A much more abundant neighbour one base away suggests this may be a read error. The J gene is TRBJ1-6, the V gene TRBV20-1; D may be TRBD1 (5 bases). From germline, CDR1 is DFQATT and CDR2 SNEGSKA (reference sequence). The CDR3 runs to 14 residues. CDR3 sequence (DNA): TGCAGTGCTAGAGGGGCGGGGGGATCTTCACACCTCCACTTT. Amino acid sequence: CSARGAGGSSHLHF.

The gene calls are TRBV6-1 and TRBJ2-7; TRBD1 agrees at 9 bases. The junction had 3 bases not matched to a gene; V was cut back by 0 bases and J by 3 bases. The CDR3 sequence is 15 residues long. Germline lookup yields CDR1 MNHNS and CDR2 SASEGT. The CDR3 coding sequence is TGTGCCAGCAGTGAAGCTGGGACAGGGTTCTACGAGCAGTACTTC. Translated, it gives CASSEAGTGFYEQYF.

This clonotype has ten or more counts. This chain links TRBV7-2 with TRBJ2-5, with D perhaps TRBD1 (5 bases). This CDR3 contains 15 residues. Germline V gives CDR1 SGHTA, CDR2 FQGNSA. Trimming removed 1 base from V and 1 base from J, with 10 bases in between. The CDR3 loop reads CASSLDRQIQETQYF. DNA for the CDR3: TGTGCCAGCAGCTTAGATCGACAGATCCAAGAGACCCAGTACTTC.

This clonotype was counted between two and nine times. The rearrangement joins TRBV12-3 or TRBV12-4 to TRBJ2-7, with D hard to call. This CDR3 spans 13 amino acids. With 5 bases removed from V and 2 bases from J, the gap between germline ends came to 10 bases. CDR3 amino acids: CASSLTPTYEQYF. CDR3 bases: TGTGCCAGCAGTCTAACGCCCACCTACGAGCAGTACTTC.

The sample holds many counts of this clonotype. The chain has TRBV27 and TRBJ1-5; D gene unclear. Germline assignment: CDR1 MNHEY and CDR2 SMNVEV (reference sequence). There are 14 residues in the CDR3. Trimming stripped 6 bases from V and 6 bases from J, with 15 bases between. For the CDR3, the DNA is TGTGCCAGCAGGGTATCTAGCGGCAGTCAGCCCCAGCATTTT. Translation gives CASRVSSGSQPQHF.

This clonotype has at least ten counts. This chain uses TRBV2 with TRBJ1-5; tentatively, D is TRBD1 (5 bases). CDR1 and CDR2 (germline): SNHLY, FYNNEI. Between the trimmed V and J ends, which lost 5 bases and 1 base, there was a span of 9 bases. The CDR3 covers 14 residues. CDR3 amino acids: CASSTRDSNQPQHF. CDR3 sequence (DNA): TGTGCCAGCAGTACCCGGGACAGCAATCAGCCCCAGCATTTT. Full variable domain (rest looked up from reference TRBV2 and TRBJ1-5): EPEVTQTPSHQVTQMGQEVILRCVPISNHLYFYWYRQILGQKVEFLVSFYNNEISEKSEIFDDQFSVERPDGSNFTLKIRSTKLEDSAMYFCASSTRDSNQPQHFGDGTRLSIL.

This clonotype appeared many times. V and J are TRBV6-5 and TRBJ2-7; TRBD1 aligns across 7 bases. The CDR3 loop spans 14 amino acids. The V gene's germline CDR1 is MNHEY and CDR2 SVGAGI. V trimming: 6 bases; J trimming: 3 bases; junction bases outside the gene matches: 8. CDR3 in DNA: TGTGCCAGCAGCCCCCGGGACAGCCTCTACGAGCAGTACTTC. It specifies CASSPRDSLYEQYF.

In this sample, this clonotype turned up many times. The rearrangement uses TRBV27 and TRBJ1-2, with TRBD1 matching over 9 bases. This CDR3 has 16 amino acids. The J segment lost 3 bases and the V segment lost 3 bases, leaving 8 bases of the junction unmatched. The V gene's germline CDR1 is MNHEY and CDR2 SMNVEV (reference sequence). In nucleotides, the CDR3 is TGTGCCAGCAGTTTCCGGGTGGGGACAGGGTACTATGGCTACACCTTC. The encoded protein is CASSFRVGTGYYGYTF.

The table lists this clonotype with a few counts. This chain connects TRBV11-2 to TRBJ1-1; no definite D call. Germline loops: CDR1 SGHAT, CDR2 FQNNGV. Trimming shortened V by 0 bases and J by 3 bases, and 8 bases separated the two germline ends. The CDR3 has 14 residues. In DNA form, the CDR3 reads TGTGCCAGCAGCTTAGAAGGGTCCCACACTGAAGCTTTCTTT. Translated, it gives CASSLEGSHTEAFF. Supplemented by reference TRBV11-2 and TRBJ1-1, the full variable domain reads EAGVAQSPRYKIIEKRQSVAFWCNPISGHATLYWYQQILGQGPKLLIQFQNNGVVDDSQLPKDRFSAERLKGVDSTLKIQPAKLEDSAVYLCASSLEGSHTEAFFGQGTRLTVV.